This T cell receptor beta chain derives from a study of T cell responses to AZD1222 COVID-19 vaccine (dated by TCRdb to the early 2020s). Study-wide context: A total of 230 to 250 trial participants underwent TCR sequencing, of whom about 210 had received two doses of AZD1222 and some 25 had received two doses of the MenACWY control vaccine. Enrollment into the trials was organized by age into subgroups of 18-55, 56-69 and 70-plus years, and those subgroups contained roughly 150, 30 and 60 TCR-sequenced participants, respectively.

The CDR3 regions of human TCRbeta chains were subjected to immunosequencing. Under the source paper's analysis protocol: TCRs in the repertoires were matched against a reference library of SARS-CoV-2-specific TCRs that had been generated with the MIRA antigen-specificity platform. Breadth meant the fraction of unique TCRs that were SARS-CoV-2-associated, whereas depth meant the fraction of total T cells that were SARS-CoV-2-associated. Using the MIRA data, each spike-specific TCR was assigned both to the spike region to which the TCR was reactive and to a CD4 or CD8 class. Log10-transformed breadth and depth values were compared by one-way ANOVA with Sidak's multiple comparisons tests. Drawn from immuneACCESS, this table holds only the in-frame rearrangements with V and J called that TCRdb kept. Clones are partly lost; checked studies trace under half to an unresolved V gene and leave the rest unexplained. The V and J calls and clone size are taken from that table; D and trimming were inferred from the DNA. This sample is represented by 80,000 or so clones; around three quarters of them were singletons. Of the sample, 25% to 30% is held by the ten largest clones.

Study-wide findings and limitations: Conclusions about previously exposed vaccinees are limited, since just a handful of AZD1222 recipients were seropositive for SARS-CoV-2 at baseline. Because no samples from the day 14 peak response were available, repertoires could be characterized only after the peak T cell response. After two AZD1222 doses, spike-specific TCR breadth and depth were significantly higher than at day 0 and than in MenACWY recipients. Most participants were white British and females outnumbered males, and the authors suggested that clonal diversity may have been underestimated. In the small 56-69-year group, the increase in depth fell short of significance, most likely because of low power. Epitopes outside the regions mutated in the B.1.351 and B.1.1.7 variants were reportedly recognized by nearly half of the unique spike-specific TCRs. The whole spike protein was spanned by vaccine-associated CD4 TCRs, and dominant responses were seen in regions 160-218 and 743-854.

From the germline V gene, CDR1 is SGHRS and CDR2 is YFSETQ. The CDR3 runs 14 residues from the cysteine to the phenylalanine. Only the CDR3 region is kept as DNA, spanning 42 bases read in frame from base 1. V is shortened by 6 bases, J by 6 bases, and the region joining them spans 13 bases. The meaning of the sample's time point label: about 28 days (+/-7) after the second vaccine dose. The treatment or condition label here, explained by the study, means: meningococcal conjugate vaccine given as trial control. Vaccinee samples came from UK trials COV001 and COV002, including a single-blind randomized controlled phase 2/3 trial of AZD1222 (ChAdOx1 nCoV-19) in healthy adults. For TCRbeta chain sequencing, PBMC samples were collected from trial participants at day 0 and at day 28 after the second dose. About this clone itself: The antigen it recognizes is unknown. No base qualities exist here, and no much larger clone lies one base off it.

The sequence joins TRBV5-1 to TRBJ1-6; TRBD1 might be the D gene, on 6 matching bases. Sequences were derived from peripheral blood, sampled 28 days after the second dose of the MenACWY control vaccine. This receptor was identified in an adult who received the MenACWY meningococcal vaccine as a control. The DNA sequence is TGCGCCAGCACCCTGGACAGCTTTAATTCACCCCTCCACTTT. This sequence encodes CASTLDSFNSPLHF.